This is a list of T cell receptor beta chains from one sample in a study of identical twins. TCRdb used MiXCR to reprocess the 5' RACE reads, holding one entry per CDR3 protein. The sample has 200,000 to 250,000 distinct CDR3 sequences; 7.5% are singletons. Separately, the same data were catalogued under a study of yellow fever vaccine responses in identical twins.

Material for sequencing was memory (CD45RO+) T cells sorted from blood. The source of these receptors is a woman aged 18-29 years in good health. Both conserved end residues are part of each CDR3. The order of the fields is CDR3 length, V gene, clone size, J gene, D gene, CDR3 DNA, CDR3 protein. A D gene is named only where the DNA matches it firmly. Clone size, where shown, is once, few, many, or a class for clones that have expanded.

19	TRBV25-1	many	TRBJ2-1	TRBD2	TGTGCCAGCAGTGACCCGGGACTAGCGGGAGAGAATAACTACAATGAGCAGTTCTTC	CASSDPGLAGENNYNEQFF
18	TRBV20-1	few	TRBJ2-3	TRBD2	TGCAGTGCTAGAGATCTAGACGGCGGGAGGCCGGTAACAGATACGCAGTATTTT	CSARDLDGGRPVTDTQYF
12	TRBV6-5	.	TRBJ1-2	.	TGTGCCAGCAGCCGAGATGACTATGGCTACACCTTC	CASSRDDYGYTF
14	TRBV20-1	few	TRBJ2-3	.	TGCAGTGTCGGATTCGGGGGAAGAACAGATACGCAGTATTTT	CSVGFGGRTDTQYF
16	TRBV7-9	many	TRBJ2-5	TRBD1	TGTGCCAGCAGCTTACTGGCAGGGGGATACCAAGAGACCCAGTACTTC	CASSLLAGGYQETQYF
16	TRBV4-3	few	TRBJ2-1	.	TGCGCCAGCAGCCAAGATGGTGGGTACTCCTACAATGAGCAGTTCTTC	CASSQDGGYSYNEQFF
12	TRBV20-1	many	TRBJ2-5	.	TGCAGTGCTAGAGAACTCCAAGAGACCCAGTACTTC	CSARELQETQYF
17	TRBV4-3	few	TRBJ2-2	TRBD2	TGCGCCAGCAGCCAAACCGGACTAGCGGGAGACACCGGGGAGCTGTTTTTT	CASSQTGLAGDTGELFF
14	TRBV5-1	few	TRBJ2-3	TRBD2	TGCGCCAGCAGCGCGGGACTATTAAGGGATACGCAGTATTTT	CASSAGLLRDTQYF
16	TRBV19	.	TRBJ2-1	.	TGTGCCAGTAGTATAACGGGTAGCAGAACCTACAATGAGCAGTTCTTC	CASSITGSRTYNEQFF
17	TRBV3-1	few	TRBJ2-2	.	TGTGCCAGCAGCCAATGGTTGGGCAGGGAGAACACCGGGGAGCTGTTTTTT	CASSQWLGRENTGELFF
15	TRBV9	few	TRBJ2-3	TRBD2	TGTGCCAGCAGCGCGGGACTAGCGGGAGGGGATACGCAGTATTTT	CASSAGLAGGDTQYF
14	TRBV29-1	many	TRBJ2-7	TRBD2	TGCAGCGTAGAGGCTAGCGGGAGGGCCTACGAGCAGTACTTC	CSVEASGRAYEQYF
17	TRBV5-5	.	TRBJ2-7	TRBD2	TGTGCCAGCAGCTTGGATACTAGCGGGCACATGATCTACGAGCAGTACTTC	CASSLDTSGHMIYEQYF
15	TRBV10-3	.	TRBJ2-5	TRBD2	TGTGCCATCAGTGTGGGGACTAGCGGAAAAGAGACCCAGTACTTC	CAISVGTSGKETQYF
12	TRBV7-9	many	TRBJ2-1	.	TGTGCCAGCAGCTCCCCGGACAGAGAGCAGTTCTTC	CASSSPDREQFF
11	TRBV6-2/TRBV6-3	.	TRBJ2-5	.	TGTGCCAGCAGTTATACCGAGACCCAGTACTTC	CASSYTETQYF
15	TRBV5-1	many	TRBJ2-2	TRBD2	TGCGCCAGCAGCGGAAGCGGGAGGGCCAACGGGGAGCTGTTTTTT	CASSGSGRANGELFF
14	TRBV27	few	TRBJ2-2	.	TGTGCCAGCAGTTTATTTAGGTCCACCGGGGAGCTGTTTTTT	CASSLFRSTGELFF
14	TRBV29-1	many	TRBJ2-3	.	TGCAGCGTTGAGGGGAAAACTAGCACAGATACGCAGTATTTT	CSVEGKTSTDTQYF
13	TRBV2	.	TRBJ2-3	.	TGTGCCAGCAGGACGTACCGGCTGGATACGCAGTATTTT	CASRTYRLDTQYF
14	TRBV14	many	TRBJ2-5	.	TGTGCCAGCAGCCGCTTGCTTAATCAAGAGACCCAGTACTTC	CASSRLLNQETQYF
15	TRBV12-3/TRBV12-4	many	TRBJ1-6	.	TGTGCCAGCAGGCTTGGCGGGGGGCATAATTCACCCCTCCACTTT	CASRLGGGHNSPLHF
12	TRBV2	.	TRBJ1-2	.	TGTGCCAGTGGGGCCTCCTTCTATGGCTACACCTTC	CASGASFYGYTF
15	TRBV7-2	many	TRBJ2-3	.	TGTGCCAGCAGCTTAGAGTCCCTACCCACAGATACGCAGTATTTT	CASSLESLPTDTQYF
13	TRBV2	few	TRBJ1-2	.	TGTGCCAGCAGTGAAAGTCCAGGGTATGGCTACACCTTC	CASSESPGYGYTF
13	TRBV6-2/TRBV6-3	.	TRBJ2-5	.	TGTGCCAGCAGCGTTCCAGGAATGGCGACCCAGTACTTC	CASSVPGMATQYF